One and the same sample provided the 21 T cell receptor beta chains below, sequenced in a study of CD4 and CD8 cells across lung adenocarcinoma regions. TCRdb passed the PCR reads through MiXCR, listing each CDR3 protein once. The sample includes 6,600 or so distinct CDR3 sequences, less than 55% of them seen just once. Sequenced input: CD4+ T cells from the center of a lung tumor. The source of these receptors is a female donor with lung adenocarcinoma. The CD4 and CD8 labels of this study may be unreliable.

The sample holds a few counts of this clonotype. CDR3 loop: CASGQAGAETQYF. In DNA, the CDR3 is TGTGCCAGCGGACAAGCGGGAGCTGAGACCCAGTACTTC. The rearrangement uses TRBV6-1 and TRBJ2-3, with TRBD2 matching over 8 bases. The end of the DNA fits TRBJ2-5 better, so the J call may be wrong. This CDR3 has 13 amino acids. Germline V gives CDR1 MNHNS, CDR2 SASEGT.

The chain is built from TRBV27 and TRBJ1-4; 10 nucleotides align to TRBD1. The CDR3 loop spans 16 amino acids. J was trimmed by 5 bases and V by 4 bases; bases with no gene match: 7. CDR1 is MNHEY, CDR2 SMNVEV, per germline (reference sequence). The CDR3 DNA sequence: TGTGCCAGCAGTTGGGGACAGGGGACGGCCAATGAAAAACTGTTTTTT. Amino acids: CASSWGQGTANEKLFF. The whole variable domain, filled in from reference TRBV27 and TRBJ1-4, reads EAQVTQNPRYLITVTGKKLTVTCSQNMNHEYMSWYRQDPGLGLRQIYYSMNVEVTDKGDVPEGYKVSRKEKRNFPLILESPSPNQTSLYFCASSWGQGTANEKLFFGSGTQLSVL.

The chain combines TRBV6-4 with TRBJ2-5; 7 bases are a match to TRBD1. With 5 bases clipped from V and 6 bases from J, the junction kept 9 bases outside the gene matches. This CDR3 has 14 residues. Germline-derived CDR1 and CDR2 are MRHNA and SNTAGT. The CDR3 coding sequence is TGTGCCAGCAGTCAAACAGGGGACGGGCAGACCCAGTACTTC. Its protein is CASSQTGDGQTQYF.

The chain links TRBV20-1 to TRBJ2-1; TRBD2 matches at 10 bases. Trimming removed 6 bases from V and 8 bases from J; junction bases left unmatched: 10. The CDR3 consists of 14 residues. Germline V gene lookup returns CDR1 DFQATT and CDR2 SNEGSKA (reference sequence). CDR3: CSANKREGLDEQFF. The DNA of the CDR3 is TGCAGTGCAAATAAGCGGGAGGGCCTCGATGAGCAGTTCTTC.

The chain carries TRBV10-1 and TRBJ2-1; no clear D gene. This CDR3 contains 13 residues. CDR1 is WNHNN, CDR2 SYGVQD, per germline (reference sequence). The V end was cut by 6 bases, the J end by 4 bases, with 10 bases between. The CDR3 loop reads CASSLGPYNEQFF. CDR3 bases: TGCGCCAGCAGCTTGGGTCCTTACAATGAGCAGTTCTTC.

This clonotype appeared a single time. A junction boundary mismatches the germline segment, possibly from a read error. This chain connects TRBV10-1 to TRBJ2-5, with D uncertain. Near its end, the DNA agrees better with TRBJ2-3, so the J call may be wrong. The CDR3 length is 13 residues. The germline gives CDR1 WNHNN, CDR2 SYGVQD (reference sequence). The CDR3 DNA reads TGCGCCACCGAAGGCGGTGGTACAGAGACGCAGTATTTT. It specifies CATEGGGTETQYF.

This clonotype is medium-sized. The chain is built from TRBV4-1 and TRBJ2-1; D perhaps matches TRBD2 (6 bases). This CDR3 spans 15 amino acids. CDR1 is MGHRA, CDR2 YSYEKL, per germline. Trimming took 4 bases from V and 0 from J, leaving 10 bases between them. The DNA of the CDR3 is TGCGCCAGCAGCCTCCGACTAGACTCCTACAATGAGCAGTTCTTC. This codes for CASSLRLDSYNEQFF.

The V and J genes are TRBV19 and TRBJ2-2, with D possibly matching TRBD1 (7 bases). CDR1 and CDR2 (germline): LNHDA, SQIVND (reference sequence). This CDR3 has 15 amino acids. The germline V and J ends were trimmed by 4 bases and 7 bases, with 16 bases remaining between them. The DNA for the CDR3 is TGTGCCAGTAGTAAAGGGCAGGGGGGAATCGGGGAGCTGTTTTTT. Protein sequence: CASSKGQGGIGELFF.

As concerns this clonotype: A junction boundary mismatches the germline segment, possibly from a read error. V is TRBV10-1 and J is TRBJ2-1; D is unresolved. Matching the DNA end better, TRBJ2-5 makes the J call doubtful. The germline CDR1 and CDR2 sequences are WNHNN and SYGVQD (reference sequence). The CDR3 consists of 13 residues. This chain's CDR3 is CATGLEGQDTQYF. CDR3 in DNA: TGCGCCACCGGGCTAGAAGGCCAAGATACCCAGTACTTC.

The chain uses TRBV6-1 and TRBJ2-1; 7 bases fit TRBD2. V shed 6 bases and J 7 bases; nucleotides not matched to a gene: 15. This CDR3 contains 16 residues. In germline, CDR1 is MNHNS, CDR2 SASEGT. Here the CDR3 reads CASRAFRGEGRNEQFF. As DNA, the CDR3 is TGTGCCAGCAGGGCCTTTCGGGGGGAGGGCAGGAATGAGCAGTTCTTC.

V usage is TRBV9 and J usage is TRBJ2-1, with 9 positions matching TRBD2. Germline V gene sequence: CDR1 SGDLS, CDR2 YYNGEE. Trimming removed 0 bases from V and 4 bases from J; junction bases left unmatched: 2. This CDR3 region has 15 residues. The CDR3 is CASSVELAGYNEQFF. The CDR3 bases are TGTGCCAGCAGCGTAGAACTAGCGGGTTACAATGAGCAGTTCTTC. Full variable domain (missing parts from reference TRBV9 and TRBJ2-1): DSGVTQTPKHLITATGQRVTLRCSPRSGDLSVYWYQQSLDQGLQFLIQYYNGEERAKGNILERFSAQQFPDLHSELNLSSLELGDSALYFCASSVELAGYNEQFFGPGTRLTVL.

On this clonotype: Just one base apart from a much larger clone, this may be a read error. This chain joins TRBV27 and TRBJ2-1; 10 bases map to TRBD2. J gave up 10 bases and V 3 bases, and 3 bases lay outside the gene matches. CDR1 and CDR2 from the germline V gene are MNHEY and SMNVEV (reference sequence). CDR3 length: 13 residues. The CDR3 loop reads CASSFQREGEQFF. CDR3 bases: TGTGCCAGCAGTTTCCAGCGGGAGGGGGAGCAGTTCTTC.

A remark on this clonotype: One end of the junction fails to match germline, which may point to a read error. This chain connects TRBV14 to TRBJ2-7; 9 bases map to TRBD2. This CDR3 comprises 16 residues. The V gene's germline CDR1 is SGHDN and CDR2 FVKESK. The CDR3 nucleotides are TGTGCCAGCAGCGCACTAGCGGGCCGAACCCAGTATACCCAGTATTTC. It translates to CASSALAGRTQYTQYF. The variable domain in full, completed from reference TRBV14 and TRBJ2-7, reads EAGVTQFPSHSVIEKGQTVTLRCDPISGHDNLYWYRRVMGKEIKFLLHFVKESKQDESGMPNNRFLAERTGGTYSTLKVQPAELEDSGVYFCASSALAGRTQYTQYFGPGTRLTVT.

This sequence joins TRBV12-3 or TRBV12-4 and TRBJ2-1; tentative D call: TRBD2 (5 bases). Trimming pared 3 bases from V and 3 bases from J, leaving 6 bases between. There are 13 residues in the CDR3. The CDR3 region is CASSFGGYNEQFF. In DNA, the CDR3 is TGTGCCAGCAGTTTCGGAGGCTACAATGAGCAGTTCTTC.

The CDR3 loop reads CASSYGGQAFSEQYF. CDR3 bases: TGTGCCAGCAGTTACGGCGGACAGGCCTTCAGTGAGCAGTACTTC. V and J are TRBV6-5 and TRBJ2-5; TRBD1 matches 7 bases. Losses at the gene ends were 2 bases for V and 11 bases for J; bases not matched to a gene: 14. Germline lookup yields CDR1 MNHEY and CDR2 SVGAGI. The length of the CDR3 is 15 residues.

This clonotype turned up a few times. The rearrangement joins TRBV9 to TRBJ2-5; possible D gene TRBD1, 6 bases. The V gene lost 2 bases and the J gene lost 4 bases, with 9 bases spanning the gap. The CDR3 extends over 13 amino acids. Germline V gene sequence: CDR1 SGDLS, CDR2 YYNGEE. CDR3 region: CASSVGGTETQYF. The CDR3 DNA reads as TGTGCCAGCAGCGTTGGGGGCACAGAGACCCAGTACTTC. The variable domain in full, with the rest retrieved from reference TRBV9 and TRBJ2-5, is DSGVTQTPKHLITATGQRVTLRCSPRSGDLSVYWYQQSLDQGLQFLIQYYNGEERAKGNILERFSAQQFPDLHSELNLSSLELGDSALYFCASSVGGTETQYFGPGTRLLVL.

In its sample, this clonotype ranks as medium-sized. The rearrangement links TRBV6-5 to TRBJ2-5; the match to TRBD2 covers 13 bases. The end of the DNA aligns better with TRBJ2-7, so the J call may be wrong. The CDR3 is 15 residues long. The germline V gene encodes CDR1 MNHEY and CDR2 SVGAGI. CDR3 sequence reads: CASRGTSGEDYEQYF. CDR3 DNA sequence: TGTGCCAGCAGGGGGACTAGCGGGGAGGACTACGAGCAGTACTTC.

The chain employs TRBV10-1 and TRBJ2-3; TRBD2 aligns across 8 bases. From germline, CDR1 is WNHNN and CDR2 SYGVQD (reference sequence). The CDR3 extends over 15 amino acids. Germline trimming cut 9 bases from V and 12 bases from J; bases unmatched to any gene: 20. The CDR3 spells CARGREGRREETQYF. CDR3 DNA: TGCGCCAGGGGCCGGGAGGGCCGAAGAGAAGAGACCCAGTATTTT.

In its sample, this clonotype was seen a few times. This rearrangement joins TRBV6-1 to TRBJ1-2; D call uncertain. The CDR3 runs 14 residues. Germline CDR1 reads MNHNS; CDR2 reads SASEGT. V dropped 6 bases and J dropped 4 bases, with 15 bases sitting between them. DNA for the CDR3: TGTGCCAGCAGCACCCATATATTCTCCTATGGCTACACCTTC. The encoded protein is CASSTHIFSYGYTF.

About this clonotype itself: The junction does not match germline at one end; this may be a read error. The chain has TRBV6-1 and TRBJ2-3; D may be TRBD1 or TRBD2 (5 bases each). Germline values: CDR1 MNHNS, CDR2 SASEGT. The CDR3 has 13 residues. CDR3 in amino acids: CASSPPGTGAQFF. The CDR3 DNA reads as TGTGCCAGCTCTCCTCCGGGGACCGGGGCGCAGTTTTTT.

By share, this clonotype counts as medium-sized. This chain joins TRBV12-3 or TRBV12-4 and TRBJ2-2; D ambiguous. V was pared by 7 bases and J by 5 bases, with 11 bases between. The CDR3 sequence is 13 residues long. As DNA, the CDR3 is TGTGCCAGCACCCCAGACATAACCGGGGAGCTGTTTTTT. Translating gives CASTPDITGELFF.